This TCR beta chain comes out of a study of cytomegalovirus exposure and HLA in healthy donors. Study findings and constraints: Subsequent analysis showed first-cohort TCR clusters tending to co-occur in over a hundred validation repertoires.

Data came from immunoSEQ multiplex PCR; TCRdb stores just in-frame clones and leaves some out. In the table there are more than 120,000 clones, approximately 86% of which are singletons. This clone appeared once. The antigen remains undetermined. Deletions cut 0 bases from V and 10 bases from J, with 13 bases between. The germline V gene has CDR1 MNHNY and CDR2 SVGAGI (reference sequence). The CDR3 runs 14 residues. The V and J genes are TRBV6-6 and TRBJ2-1, with D possibly matching TRBD2 (6 bases). This receptor was obtained from a man between 18 and 35 years old in good health and CMV-seropositive. Sample: PBMCs. The CDR3 here is CASSYSGTPPEQFF. CDR3 DNA: TGTGCCAGCAGTTACTCCGGGACTCCCCCGGAGCAGTTCTTC.